Listed here are 17 T cell receptor beta chains from one sample, sequenced in a study of blood T cells in healthy people across ages. For the second PCR, which ran for roughly 6 to 11 cycles, a sample-barcoded 5' primer and a J-beta primer mix were used. TCRdb re-called the 5' RACE reads with MiXCR, one entry per CDR3 protein. The sample contains roughly 1.7 million distinct CDR3 sequences, around 36% of which appear only once. Sequencing was carried out using blood. The receptors shown here come from a woman aged 25 to 39 in good health.

This clonotype appeared a few times. In DNA form, the CDR3 reads TGTGCCAGCAGCTTTAACGGGGGGGATTACAATGAGCAGTACTTC. This sequence encodes CASSFNGGDYNEQYF. The chain links TRBV7-2 to TRBJ2-5, with 8 positions matching TRBD2. V lost 3 bases to trimming and J lost 11 bases; unmatched junction nucleotides: 14. The germline V gene encodes CDR1 SGHTA and CDR2 FQGNSA. The CDR3 runs 15 residues. Full variable domain (rest looked up from reference TRBV7-2 and TRBJ2-5): GAGVSQSPSNKVTEKGKDVELRCDPISGHTALYWYRQSLGQGLEFLIYFQGNSAPDKSGLPSDRFSAERTGGSVSTLTIQRTQQEDSAVYLCASSFNGGDYNEQYFGPGTRLLVL.

This clonotype has more than one count but fewer than ten. V is TRBV27 and J is TRBJ2-5; D is ambiguous. The CDR3 has 14 residues. Trimming stripped 0 bases from V and 1 base from J, with 6 bases between. The germline CDR1 and CDR2 sequences are MNHEY and SMNVEV (reference sequence). The CDR3 reads CASSLSPSQETQYF. The CDR3 coding sequence is TGTGCCAGCAGTTTATCCCCTTCCCAAGAGACCCAGTACTTC.

The chain links TRBV25-1 to TRBJ1-4; TRBD1 is a possible D gene (5 bases). Per germline, CDR1 MGHDK and CDR2 SYGVNS. V gave up 0 bases and J gave up 3 bases, with 11 bases separating them. The CDR3 covers 16 residues. CDR3 nucleotide sequence: TGTGCCAGCAGTGAATATACGGAGGGGCCTAATGAAAAACTGTTTTTT. This sequence encodes CASSEYTEGPNEKLFF.

On this clonotype: Germline is not matched at one junction end, which may reflect a read error. The chain links TRBV12-3 or TRBV12-4 to TRBJ2-1, with no clear D. The CDR3 totals 12 residues. The CDR3 DNA reads as TGCGCCTGCAGAAGCGACCCGCTGAGGCAGTTCTTC. It is translated as CACRSDPLRQFF.

To note about this clonotype: This may arise from a read error, as a much more abundant clone is one base away. In DNA form, the CDR3 reads TGCAGCGTTGAGAAGTACACAGATACGCGGTATTTT. Residues: CSVEKYTDTRYF. The chain has TRBV29-1 and TRBJ2-3; D call uncertain. Germline V lookup: CDR1 SQVTM, CDR2 ANQGSEA. The CDR3 contains 12 residues.

This clonotype showed up just a few times. The chain couples TRBV20-1 to TRBJ2-1; TRBD2 matches 10 bases. This CDR3 contains 15 residues. Unmatched junction bases numbered 12, after V lost 6 bases and J lost 7 bases. Germline V gene lookup returns CDR1 DFQATT and CDR2 SNEGSKA (reference sequence). CDR3: CSARTSGPILNEQFF. As DNA, the CDR3 is TGCAGTGCCCGGACTAGCGGACCGATATTAAATGAGCAGTTCTTC.

This clonotype was recorded at least ten times. The J gene is TRBJ2-1, the V gene TRBV5-1; D gene ambiguous. The CDR3 extends over 14 amino acids. Trimming removed 4 bases at V and 7 bases at J, with 15 bases between. The germline V gene has CDR1 SGHRS and CDR2 YFSETQ. CDR3 DNA: TGCGCCAGCAGCCTTATCGAGAGTGGTAATGAGCAGTTCTTC. Amino acid sequence: CASSLIESGNEQFF.

As concerns this clonotype: Mismatch with germline at one junction end may stem from a read error. The V gene is TRBV15, the J gene TRBJ2-7; TRBD2 agrees at 7 bases. The germline V gene encodes CDR1 LNHNV and CDR2 YYDKDF (reference sequence). This CDR3 has 16 residues. The CDR3 sequence is CAISRDRGVSSYEQYF. The CDR3 nucleotides read TGTGCCATCAGCAGAGATCGGGGGGTAAGCTCCTACGAGCAGTACTTC.

In this sample, this clonotype turned up a few times. The rearrangement links TRBV7-8 to TRBJ1-2, with 10 positions matching TRBD1. V shed 5 bases, J shed 8 bases, and the junction held 20 bases outside the gene matches. This CDR3 is 18 amino acids long. Germline V gene data show CDR1 as SGHVS and CDR2 as FQNEAQ. This CDR3 is CASSRQRNPGTGEYGYTF. CDR3 sequence (DNA): TGTGCCAGCAGCCGCCAAAGAAATCCCGGGACAGGGGAATACGGCTACACCTTC. Complete variable domain (other parts from reference TRBV7-8 and TRBJ1-2): GAGVSQSPRYKVAKRGQDVALRCDPISGHVSLFWYQQALGQGPEFLTYFQNEAQLDKSGLPSDRFFAERPEGSVSTLKIQRTQQEDSAVYLCASSRQRNPGTGEYGYTFGSGTRLTVV.

The rearrangement links TRBV6-1 to TRBJ1-1; 8 bases are shared with TRBD1. The CDR3 is 17 amino acids. Looked up from germline, CDR1 is MNHNS and CDR2 is SASEGT. The J segment lost 9 bases and the V segment lost 4 bases, leaving 19 bases of the junction unmatched. The CDR3 here is CASSVPPGQALLAQAFF. CDR3 bases: TGTGCCAGCAGTGTTCCTCCGGGACAGGCCCTCTTGGCCCAAGCTTTCTTT.

The rearrangement joins TRBV20-1 to TRBJ2-1; D is undetermined. The ends were cut back, 0 bases at V and 3 bases at J, with 21 bases in the middle. The CDR3 sequence is 18 residues long. Germline CDR1 DFQATT, CDR2 SNEGSKA (reference sequence). The CDR3 protein is CSARERDRDPLGYNEQFF. The CDR3 nucleotides are TGCAGTGCTAGAGAGAGAGACCGAGACCCCCTTGGCTACAATGAGCAGTTCTTC.

This clonotype was found a few times. The chain employs TRBV5-1 and TRBJ2-4, with 11 bases that match TRBD2. V shed 0 bases and J 1 base; nucleotides not matched to a gene: 9. This CDR3 contains 19 residues. Germline CDR1 is SGHRS and CDR2 is YFSETQ. CDR3 residues: CASSLGLAGPDRAKNIQYF. CDR3 DNA sequence: TGCGCCAGCAGCTTGGGACTAGCGGGACCCGATCGGGCCAAAAACATTCAGTACTTC.

This clonotype was seen a few times. This chain links TRBV20-1 with TRBJ2-3, with 12 positions matching TRBD1. After removal of 1 base from V and 2 bases from J, the junction contained 10 bases not matched to a gene. The CDR3 extends over 18 amino acids. Per germline, CDR1 DFQATT and CDR2 SNEGSKA (reference sequence). The CDR3 sequence is CSARGDRGRGEFTDTQYF. The DNA of the CDR3 is TGCAGTGCTAGAGGGGACAGGGGGCGGGGCGAGTTCACAGATACGCAGTATTTT.

The V gene is TRBV9, the J gene TRBJ2-7; D possibly matches TRBD1 or TRBD2 (5 bases each). The better agreement between TRBJ2-5 and the DNA end casts doubt on the J call. The germline CDR1 and CDR2 sequences are SGDLS and YYNGEE. The CDR3 contains 14 residues. CDR3 amino acids: CASSVDMGEETQYF. The CDR3 coding sequence is TGTGCCAGCAGCGTAGATATGGGGGAAGAGACCCAGTACTTC.

The gene calls are TRBV20-1 and TRBJ1-2; D might be TRBD1 (5 bases). Germline V lookup: CDR1 DFQATT, CDR2 SNEGSKA (reference sequence). V shed 0 bases and J shed 4 bases, with 12 bases lying between them. The CDR3 contains 14 residues. The CDR3 nucleotides read TGCAGTGCTAGAGAGTGGGGCTTTCCCTATGGCTACACCTTC. This encodes CSAREWGFPYGYTF.

This clonotype was seen only a few times. V and J are TRBV25-1 and TRBJ1-6; D is perhaps TRBD1 (5 bases). Germline V CDR1 and CDR2: MGHDK, SYGVNS. V was pared by 3 bases and J by 4 bases, with 13 bases between. The CDR3 has 16 amino acids. The CDR3 spells CASSDLPGEYNSPLHF. CDR3 DNA: TGTGCCAGCAGTGATCTGCCGGGGGAGTATAATTCACCCCTCCACTTT.

The chain employs TRBV20-1 and TRBJ2-2, with a tentative D call TRBD2 (5 bases). The germline gives CDR1 DFQATT, CDR2 SNEGSKA (reference sequence). The CDR3 runs 13 residues. Trimming removed 6 bases at V and 6 bases at J, with 14 bases between. For the CDR3, the DNA is TGCAGTGCCGGCTGCCTAGCACCCGGGGAGCTGTTTTTT. Translation: CSAGCLAPGELFF.